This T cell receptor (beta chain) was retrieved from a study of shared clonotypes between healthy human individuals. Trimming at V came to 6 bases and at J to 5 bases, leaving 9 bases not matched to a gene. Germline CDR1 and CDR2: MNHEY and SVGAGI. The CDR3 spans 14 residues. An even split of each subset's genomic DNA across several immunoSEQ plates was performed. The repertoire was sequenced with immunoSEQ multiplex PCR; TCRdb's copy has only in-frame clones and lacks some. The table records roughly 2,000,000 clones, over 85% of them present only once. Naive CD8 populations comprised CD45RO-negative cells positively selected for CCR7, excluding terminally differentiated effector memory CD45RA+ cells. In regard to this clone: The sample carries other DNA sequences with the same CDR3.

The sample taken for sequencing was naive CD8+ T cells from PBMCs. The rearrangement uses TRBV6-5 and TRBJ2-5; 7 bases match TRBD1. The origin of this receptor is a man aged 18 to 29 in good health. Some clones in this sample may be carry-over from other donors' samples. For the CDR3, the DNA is TGTGCCAGCAGATCGAGACAGGGTGGGGAGACCCAGTACTTC. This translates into CASRSRQGGETQYF.